The clone carrying this TCR beta chain was detected a few times. This CDR3 has 15 amino acids. V trimming: 0 bases; J trimming: 3 bases; junction bases outside the gene matches: 5. Per germline, CDR1 LGHNA and CDR2 YNFKEQ. TCRdb passed the 5' RACE reads through MiXCR, listing each CDR3 protein once. Among 570,000 or so distinct CDR3 sequences listed, approximately 10% were seen once. This sample was included in a study of identical twins. This sample also belongs to another study, concerning yellow fever vaccine responses in identical twins.

The receptor was derived from a woman aged 18-35 years in good health. The rearrangement links TRBV4-2 to TRBJ2-7, with TRBD2 identical over 7 bases. Material: PBMCs. The CDR3 sequence is CASSQEIAGNYEQYF. DNA for the CDR3: TGTGCCAGCAGCCAAGAGATAGCGGGCAACTACGAGCAGTACTTC.